In this sample, the clone carrying this TCR beta chain turned up many times. The entry originates in a study of Graves' ophthalmopathy and Graves' hyperthyroidism. TCR beta CDR3 regions were amplified from RNA transcripts. HTBI primers served in a first-round RT-PCR, which a second-round multiplex PCR followed. One entry per CDR3 protein, called by TCRdb with MiXCR from the multiplex PCR reads. The sample carries roughly 400,000 distinct CDR3 sequences, roughly 14% recorded once. Establishment of the diagnosis relied upon clinical symptoms, serum thyroxine, TRAb, thyroid ultrasound and orbital computed tomography. Per the germline V gene, CDR1 is SGHVS and CDR2 is FQNEAQ. The CDR3 extends over 14 amino acids. V lost 8 bases and J 5 bases, leaving 13 bases between the germline ends.

The sample was peripheral blood. The sequence was collected from a woman aged 18 to 35 with stable Graves' hyperthyroidism. The chain couples TRBV7-8 to TRBJ1-6, with TRBD1 as a possible D gene (6 bases). CDR3 residues: CASHRGTNNSPLHF. The CDR3 DNA reads as TGTGCCAGCCACCGTGGGACAAATAATTCACCCCTCCACTTT.